The clone carrying this T cell receptor (beta chain) came up a few times. Antigen: not known. The TCR beta profiling, which covered VDJ combination and CDR3 sequence, was carried out using genomic DNA as the template. TCRdb re-called the reads with MiXCR, one entry per CDR3 protein. The repertoire has approximately 300,000 distinct CDR3 sequences, under 60% of them found once; the top ten carry 1% to 1.5%. Whoever was chosen for sequencing had shown CD8+CD57+ cell expansion by flow cytometry. The enrolled patients all had severe acquired aplastic anemia. Patients had not yet gotten any therapy when their blood was taken for sampling. The sample comes from a study of CD8+CD57+ T cells in acquired aplastic anemia. Study-wide results and limits: The study identified more than 25 CD8+ CDR3 sequences shared by patients and controls.

The source of this sequence is a human donor with aplastic anemia. Sequenced input: sorted CD4+, CD8+, or CD8+CD57+ T cells (not recorded which) from PBMCs.

The CDR3 bases are TGTGCCACCAGTGACAGGGTGGGAGGAGAGACCCAGTACTTC. It translates to CATSDRVGGETQYF. The V gene is TRBV24-1, the J gene TRBJ2-5, with a possible D match to TRBD2 (6 bases). Per germline, CDR1 KGHDR and CDR2 SFDVKD. V was pared by 4 bases and J by 4 bases, with 12 bases between. The CDR3 spans 14 residues.